This record concerns one TCR beta chain sequence. What it recognizes is unknown. Every patient relapsed after autologous stem cell transplantation, and brentuximab vedotin exposure varied. Best response was recorded as complete response, partial response or progressive disease. TCRdb's copy holds only in-frame clones and misses some; the assay was immunoSEQ multiplex PCR. The repertoire holds 29,000 or so clones, with around 71% as singletons. The data are from a study of PD-1 blockade in classical Hodgkin lymphoma. Broader study findings: Whoever responded completely had baseline diversity much like that seen in newly diagnosed patients. Relapsed/refractory patients reportedly had the lowest baseline TCR diversity, below newly diagnosed patients, who were below healthy donors.

Germline CDR1 reads SGHTA; CDR2 reads FQGTGA. Unmatched junction bases numbered 1, after V lost 2 bases and J lost 4 bases. The CDR3 consists of 14 residues. The sequences come from peripheral blood mononuclear cells (PBMCs), collected before the second cycle of nivolumab. The rearrangement uses TRBV7-3 and TRBJ2-2; 7 bases are shared with TRBD2. The TCR was taken from a human donor with classical Hodgkin lymphoma. This CDR3 reads CASSLGGGTGELFF. CDR3 nucleotide sequence: TGTGCCAGCAGCTTAGGCGGGGGCACCGGGGAGCTGTTTTTT.